This is a list of T cell receptor beta chains from one sample in a study of shared clonotypes between healthy human individuals. Measured with immunoSEQ multiplex PCR; TCRdb has only the in-frame clones, and not every one. The sample has hundreds of thousands of clones, about 85% seen once. The sample consisted of PBMCs. These receptors were obtained from a woman between 35 and 50 years old in good health. Some clones in this sample may be carry-over from other donors' samples. The CDR3 runs from the conserved cysteine through the conserved F or W. D genes are given only for firm matches. Clone size, where shown, is once, few, many, or a class for clones that have expanded.

TRBJ2-1 . . TRBV11-2 14 CASSLRLDYNEQFF TGTGCCAGCAGCTTAAGACTAGACTACAATGAGCAGTTCTTC
TRBJ2-5 . . TRBV5-1 14 CASSRAQNQETQYF TGCGCCAGCAGCAGGGCACAAAACCAAGAGACCCAGTACTTC
TRBJ1-5 . . TRBV27 14 CASSLIGSNQPQHF TGTGCCAGCAGTTTAATAGGAAGCAATCAGCCCCAGCATTTT
TRBJ2-7 . . TRBV30 13 CAWSGGITYEQYF TGTGCCTGGAGTGGCGGGATTACCTACGAGCAGTACTTC
TRBJ1-3 TRBD1 . TRBV18 15 CASSPRTGSGNTIYF TGTGCCAGCTCACCAAGGACAGGGTCTGGAAACACCATATATTTT
TRBJ2-2 TRBD1 . TRBV28 16 CASSTWTGANTGELFF TGTGCCAGCAGTACCTGGACAGGGGCCAACACCGGGGAGCTGTTTTTT
TRBJ2-3 . . TRBV4-2 15 CASSQEQRGSDTQYF TGTGCCAGCAGCCAAGAACAGAGAGGGTCAGATACGCAGTATTTT
TRBJ2-1 TRBD2 few TRBV7-9 13 CASSLGLAHEQFF TGTGCCAGCAGCTTAGGACTAGCGCATGAGCAGTTCTTC
TRBJ1-5 . medium-sized TRBV29-1 14 CSVATDISNQPQHF TGCAGCGTAGCCACGGACATTAGCAATCAGCCCCAGCATTTT
TRBJ1-1 . . TRBV6-1 14 CASSPWTANTEAFF TGTGCCAGCAGTCCGTGGACGGCGAACACTGAAGCTTTCTTT
TRBJ2-3 . . TRBV29-1 13 CSAEIASTDTQYF TGCAGCGCCGAGATTGCTAGCACAGATACGCAGTATTTT
TRBJ1-4 TRBD1 . TRBV13 15 CASRDQTGTREKLFF TGTGCCAGCAGAGATCAGACAGGGACACGCGAAAAACTGTTTTTT
TRBJ2-7 TRBD2 many TRBV13 15 CASSPRLAGELEQYF TGTGCCAGCAGCCCCCGACTAGCGGGAGAACTCGAGCAGTACTTC
TRBJ2-3 TRBD1 . TRBV27 15 CASSIDRAFTDTQYF TGTGCCAGCAGTATAGACAGGGCTTTCACAGATACGCAGTATTTT
TRBJ2-7 . . TRBV21-1 16 CASSKVSGRGAYEQYF TGTGCCAGCAGCAAAGTAAGCGGGAGGGGTGCCTACGAGCAGTACTTC
TRBJ1-1 . few TRBV6-1 15 CASSLNWAANTEAFF TGTGCCAGCAGCCTGAACTGGGCAGCGAACACTGAAGCTTTCTTT
TRBJ2-5 TRBD2 . TRBV29-1 16 CSVEGVGTSRGETQYF TGCAGCGTTGAAGGGGTTGGGACTAGCAGGGGGGAGACCCAGTACTTC
TRBJ1-4 TRBD1 . TRBV27 15 CASSLLQGAGEKLFF TGTGCCAGCAGTCTGCTACAGGGGGCTGGGGAAAAACTGTTTTTT
TRBJ1-6 TRBD1 . TRBV6-5 16 CASSSTRQGARSPLHF TGTGCCAGCAGTTCCACCCGCCAGGGGGCACGTTCACCCCTCCACTTT
TRBJ2-1 . . TRBV28 15 CASSVQGRLADEQFF TGTGCCAGCAGTGTCCAGGGACGTCTTGCCGATGAGCAGTTCTTC
TRBJ1-5 . . TRBV7-9 14 CASSLVGADQPQHF TGTGCCAGCAGCTTAGTGGGGGCCGATCAGCCCCAGCATTTT
TRBJ2-1 TRBD1 . TRBV12-5 13 CASGLGRTGFQFF TGTGCTAGTGGTTTGGGACGGACAGGGTTCCAGTTCTTC
TRBJ2-7 . . TRBV7-2 14 CASSPRGQNYEQYF TGTGCCAGCAGCCCGCGCGGGCAGAACTACGAGCAGTACTTC
TRBJ2-7 . . TRBV7-9 13 CASSLVPGGQQYF TGTGCCAGCAGCTTAGTCCCAGGGGGGCAGCAGTACTTC
TRBJ1-4 . . TRBV5-1 12 CASSREDEKLFF TGCGCCAGCAGCCGGGAGGATGAAAAACTGTTTTTT
TRBJ2-1 TRBD1 . TRBV6-1 15 CASSEERTGGNEQFF TGTGCCAGCAGTGAAGAAAGGACAGGGGGTAATGAGCAGTTCTTC
TRBJ1-1 TRBD1 . TRBV5-1 15 CASSFSGGANTEAFF TGCGCCAGCAGCTTCTCAGGGGGCGCAAACACTGAAGCTTTCTTT
TRBJ1-3 . . TRBV19 14 CASSAGTPGNTIYF TGTGCCAGTAGCGCCGGGACCCCCGGAAACACCATATATTTT
TRBJ2-1 . few TRBV7-2 12 CASSLTGSEQFF TGTGCCAGCAGCTTAACAGGTAGTGAGCAGTTCTTC
TRBJ2-3 . once TRBV5-1 16 CASSLGAGRGADTQYF TGCGCCAGCAGCTTGGGGGCCGGGCGCGGGGCAGATACGCAGTATTTT
TRBJ2-7 TRBD1 . TRBV7-2 15 CASSLGQGVGYEQYF TGTGCCAGCAGCTTAGGACAGGGAGTAGGCTACGAGCAGTACTTC
TRBJ2-1 TRBD2 . TRBV9 16 CASSPLAGRSAGEQFF TGTGCCAGCAGCCCGCTAGCGGGAAGGTCCGCGGGGGAGCAGTTCTTC
TRBJ2-7 TRBD1 . TRBV27 15 CASSLRGTGIYEQYF TGTGCCAGCAGTTTAAGGGGGACAGGGATCTACGAGCAGTACTTC
TRBJ2-1 . . TRBV11-3 13 CASAKGFQNEQFF TGTGCCAGCGCTAAAGGTTTCCAAAATGAGCAGTTCTTC
TRBJ2-3 TRBD2 . TRBV28 14 CASGTSGKLDTQYF TGTGCCAGCGGGACTAGCGGGAAGTTAGATACGCAGTATTTT
TRBJ2-2 . . TRBV4-2 15 CASSQGLLNTGELFF TGTGCCAGCAGCCAAGGGCTACTGAACACCGGGGAGCTGTTTTTT
TRBJ2-1 . . TRBV12-5 12 CASGLDYNEQFF TGTGCTAGTGGTTTGGATTACAATGAGCAGTTCTTC
TRBJ2-5 . . TRBV18 15 CASSPGPRGRETQYF TGTGCCAGCTCACCAGGACCCAGGGGGAGGGAGACCCAGTACTTC
TRBJ2-5 . . TRBV7-2 13 CASSPGPRETQYF TGTGCCAGCAGCCCTGGCCCAAGAGAGACCCAGTACTTC
TRBJ1-2 . . TRBV7-2 15 CASSLMGAETYGYTF TGTGCCAGCAGCTTAATGGGAGCCGAAACCTATGGCTACACCTTC
TRBJ2-7 TRBD2 . TRBV7-2 16 CASSLESGRASYEQYF TGTGCCAGCAGCTTGGAAAGCGGGAGGGCCTCGTACGAGCAGTACTTC
TRBJ2-5 . few TRBV5-6 15 CASSRGRERRETQYF TGTGCCAGCAGCCGAGGACGGGAGAGACGAGAGACCCAGTACTTC
TRBJ1-2 . once TRBV5-1 15 CASAITGPPASGYTF TGCGCCAGCGCCATCACGGGCCCTCCCGCTAGTGGCTACACCTTC
TRBJ1-3 TRBD1 . TRBV30 15 CAAAEGAISGNTIYF TGTGCCGCCGCCGAGGGGGCAATCTCTGGAAACACCATATATTTT
TRBJ2-5 TRBD2 . TRBV7-2 15 CASSLGGLPQETQYF TGTGCCAGCAGCTTAGGGGGACTACCACAAGAGACCCAGTACTTC
TRBJ2-7 TRBD1 . TRBV2 12 CASTGQRYEQYF TGTGCCAGCACGGGACAGCGCTACGAGCAGTACTTC
TRBJ1-1 . . TRBV19 13 CASSISRQQEAFF TGTGCCAGTAGTATTTCGAGACAGCAGGAAGCTTTCTTT
TRBJ1-2 . once TRBV9 12 CASSPRFEGYTF TGTGCCAGCAGCCCCCGGTTTGAAGGCTACACCTTC
TRBJ2-5 TRBD1 . TRBV5-1 16 CASSFNPPDRVETQYF TGCGCCAGCAGCTTTAACCCTCCAGACAGGGTGGAGACCCAGTACTTC
TRBJ2-5 . few TRBV28 11 CASSLRETQYF TGTGCCAGCAGTTTGCGGGAGACCCAGTACTTC
TRBJ2-7 . . TRBV15 13 CATSRDVSYEQYF TGTGCCACCAGCAGAGACGTCTCCTACGAGCAGTACTTC
TRBJ2-7 . . TRBV15 12 CATSRSTGEQYF TGTGCCACCAGCAGATCCACAGGGGAGCAGTACTTC
TRBJ2-7 . many TRBV28 11 CASSSAVEQYF TGTGCCAGCAGTTCCGCGGTCGAGCAGTACTTC